This T cell receptor beta chain was sequenced during a study of blood T cell repertoires in COVID-19. Study-wide background: Some COVID-19 samples were acute and others convalescent; all came from the United States, Italy and Spain.

The repertoire was sequenced with immunoSEQ multiplex PCR; TCRdb's copy has only in-frame clones and lacks some. The repertoire holds about 30,000 clones, with 80% as singletons. Germline values: CDR1 SGHNT, CDR2 YENEEA. This CDR3 has 16 residues. The V end was cut by 4 bases, the J end by 4 bases, with 19 bases between. The chain joins TRBV11-3 to TRBJ2-5; a possible D gene is TRBD1 (5 bases). The receptor's source is a woman in her seventies with acute or convalescent COVID-19. The sample consisted of peripheral blood. The DNA of the CDR3 is TGTGCCAGCAGCTCGGGTCAGGATTGGGGCGTAGAGACCCAGTACTTC. Translated, it gives CASSSGQDWGVETQYF.